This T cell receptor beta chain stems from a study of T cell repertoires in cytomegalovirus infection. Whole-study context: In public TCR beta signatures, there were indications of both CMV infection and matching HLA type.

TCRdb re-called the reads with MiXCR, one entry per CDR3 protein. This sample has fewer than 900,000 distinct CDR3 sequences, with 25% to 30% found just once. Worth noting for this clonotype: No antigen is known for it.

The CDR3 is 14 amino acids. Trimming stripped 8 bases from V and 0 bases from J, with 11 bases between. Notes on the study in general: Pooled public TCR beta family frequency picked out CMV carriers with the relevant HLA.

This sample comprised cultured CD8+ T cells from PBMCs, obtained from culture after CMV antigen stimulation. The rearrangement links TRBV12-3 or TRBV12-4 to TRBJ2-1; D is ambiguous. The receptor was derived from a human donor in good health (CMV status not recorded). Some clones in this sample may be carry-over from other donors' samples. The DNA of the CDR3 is TGTGCCAGCGGAGACCCGGGCTCCTACAATGAGCAGTTCTTC. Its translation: CASGDPGSYNEQFF.